The next 27 T cell receptor beta chains were all read from a single sample in a study of T-cell memory formation after mild COVID-19 (dated by TCRdb to 2020 to 2022). The method was 5' RACE. TCRdb shows the sequencer as Illumina NovaSeq 6000. TCRdb itself trimmed the public reads at Q25 with fastp, ran MiXCR and retained productive beta chains. Rows with one shared CDR3 protein collapse into an entry with the most common genes and DNA. The sample table records some 490,000 distinct CDR3 sequences; 18% of these occur just once. The top ten hold approximately 13% of the sample. Material for sequencing was PBMCs or a T cell subset sorted from them (not recorded which). These receptors were obtained from an adult woman who had mild COVID-19 (a few samples of this study predate the infection). The sample titles of this study are shuffled in the database, so cell type and time point are left out; the donor was told from shared clones.

This sequence joins TRBV30 and TRBJ1-1; unclear D gene. This CDR3 has 14 residues. Trimming took 4 bases from V and 5 from J, leaving 17 bases between them. In germline, CDR1 is GTSNPN, CDR2 SVGIG (reference sequence). The DNA of the CDR3 is TGTGCCTGGACTTGGTCGCCCGCGAGGACTGAAGCTTTCTTT. Translated, it gives CAWTWSPARTEAFF. Supplemented by reference TRBV30 and TRBJ1-1, the full variable domain reads SQTIHQWPATLVQPVGSPLSLECTVEGTSNPNLYWYRQAAGRGLQLLFYSVGIGQISSEVPQNLSASRPQDRQFILSSKKLLLSDSGFYLCAWTWSPARTEAFFGQGTRLTVV.

Ten or more counts support this clonotype. The V and J genes are TRBV20-1 and TRBJ1-5; 10 bases fit TRBD1. V shed 2 bases and J 4 bases; nucleotides not matched to a gene: 5. This CDR3 is 15 amino acids long. The germline gives CDR1 DFQATT, CDR2 SNEGSKA (reference sequence). CDR3 in amino acids: CSARSGQGTNQPQHF. CDR3 bases: TGCAGTGCTAGATCGGGACAGGGGACGAATCAGCCCCAGCATTTT.

The V call is TRBV9, the J call TRBJ2-7, with a tentative D call TRBD2 (6 bases). This CDR3 has 14 amino acids. Germline values: CDR1 SGDLS, CDR2 YYNGEE. Trimming removed 0 bases from V and 2 bases from J, with 9 bases in between. The CDR3, as DNA: TGTGCCAGCAGCGTAGGGGACTTTGCCTACGAGCAGTACTTC. Translating gives CASSVGDFAYEQYF.

In the case of this clonotype: The CDR3 carries no conserved terminal phenylalanine or tryptophan, so it likely arises from a read error. No DNA is shown, since the ends of the CDR3 on it are uncertain; the CDR3 is the one TCRdb lists. This chain joins TRBV24-1 and TRBJ2-3; TRBD2 is taken as the D call from the table, unchecked against the DNA. Termini included, the CDR3 measures 12 amino acids. Germline V gene sequence: CDR1 KGHDR, CDR2 SFDVKD. CDR3 region: CATTTGTSVPFL.

The V call is TRBV5-6, the J call TRBJ1-4, with D perhaps TRBD1 (6 bases). The germline CDR1 and CDR2 sequences are SGHDT and YYEEEE. V dropped 6 bases and J dropped 3 bases, with 12 bases sitting between them. There are 14 residues in the CDR3. CDR3 protein: CASTTGIANEKLFF. The CDR3 DNA reads TGTGCCAGCACCACAGGGATTGCTAATGAAAAACTGTTTTTT.

A few counts support this clonotype. The rearrangement uses TRBV6-5 and TRBJ1-1; D may be TRBD1 (5 bases). Germline V gives CDR1 MNHEY, CDR2 SVGAGI. There are 15 residues in the CDR3. V was clipped by 7 bases and J by 2 bases, with 17 bases between them. CDR3 in DNA: TGTGCCAGCACCCGACAGTGGGGGGAAAACACTGAAGCTTTCTTT. This translates into CASTRQWGENTEAFF.

This clonotype was seen a few times. This rearrangement joins TRBV2 to TRBJ2-7; the D is unclear. The germline V and J ends were trimmed by 4 bases and 4 bases, with 5 bases remaining between them. Germline values: CDR1 SNHLY, CDR2 FYNNEI. The CDR3 loop spans 11 amino acids. The CDR3 nucleotides read TGTGCCAGCAGTGCAGAGTACGAGCAGTACTTC. Its translation: CASSAEYEQYF.

The V and J genes are TRBV6-1 and TRBJ2-5; D remains ambiguous. The germline CDR1 and CDR2 sequences are MNHNS and SASEGT. The length of the CDR3 is 13 residues. V was pared by 3 bases and J by 6 bases, with 11 bases between. The CDR3 region has the DNA TGTGCCAGCAGTGATACCGATCGAAAGACCCAGTACTTC. As protein: CASSDTDRKTQYF.

The chain is built from TRBV7-9 and TRBJ2-1; maybe TRBD2 (6 bases). V was cut by 9 bases and J by 4 bases, with 16 bases left in between. The CDR3 has 14 amino acids. Germline V gives CDR1 SEHNR, CDR2 FQNEAQ (reference sequence). DNA for the CDR3: TGTGCCAGTGCCCGGGACTCACCGTACAATGAGCAGTTCTTC. It codes for CASARDSPYNEQFF. Using reference TRBV7-9 and TRBJ2-1 for the parts outside the CDR3, the full variable domain is DTGVSQNPRHKITKRGQNVTFRCDPISEHNRLYWYRQTLGQGPEFLTYFQNEAQLEKSRLLSDRFSAERPKGSFSTLEIQRTEQGDSAMYLCASARDSPYNEQFFGPGTRLTVL.

This clonotype was observed a handful of times. The chain joins TRBV14 to TRBJ2-3; 8 bases line up with TRBD2. The CDR3 length is 17 residues. The germline V gene encodes CDR1 SGHDN and CDR2 FVKESK. With 4 bases clipped from V and 1 base from J, the junction kept 10 bases outside the gene matches. CDR3 region: CASSPLRGGSRTDTQYF. The CDR3 DNA reads as TGTGCCAGCAGCCCCCTTCGGGGGGGGTCACGCACAGATACGCAGTATTTT.

CDR3 DNA sequence: TGTGCCACCAGCCCACCTAGCGGGAGGGCGGGGATCGATACGCAGTATTTT. This encodes CATSPPSGRAGIDTQYF. The chain has TRBV15 and TRBJ2-3; TRBD2 agrees at 12 bases. This CDR3 has 17 residues. Germline CDR1 is LNHNV and CDR2 is YYDKDF (reference sequence). Trimming took 5 bases from V and 6 from J; bases not matched to a gene: 12.

This clonotype was found a few times. V is TRBV7-2 and J is TRBJ2-3; TRBD2 aligns across 8 bases. Losses at the gene ends were 8 bases for V and 4 bases for J; bases not matched to a gene: 5. Germline-derived CDR1 and CDR2 are SGHTA and FQGNSA. CDR3 length: 13 residues. The chain's CDR3 is CASRGGFPDTQYF. In nucleotides, the CDR3 is TGTGCCAGCCGGGGGGGGTTTCCAGATACGCAGTATTTT.

This clonotype was seen more than once but under ten times. This chain joins TRBV9 and TRBJ1-4; D is perhaps TRBD1 (6 bases). Trimming removed 4 bases at V and 7 bases at J, with 14 bases between. CDR1 is SGDLS and CDR2 is YYNGEE in the germline V gene. The CDR3 covers 14 residues. CDR3 sequence: CASSSRGGVEKLFF. The CDR3 DNA follows: TGTGCCAGCAGCTCAAGAGGGGGGGTTGAAAAACTGTTTTTT.

This clonotype was counted a few times. The chain links TRBV6-5 to TRBJ2-1; possibly TRBD1 for D (6 bases). From germline, CDR1 is MNHEY and CDR2 SVGAGI. The CDR3 is 16 residues long. Trimming took off 0 bases at V and 6 bases at J, with 15 bases between the two ends. The CDR3 protein is CASSYSPGAGLNEQFF. DNA of the CDR3: TGTGCCAGCAGTTACTCTCCAGGGGCTGGGCTCAATGAGCAGTTCTTC.

Only a few counts were recorded for this clonotype. The J gene is TRBJ1-3, the V gene TRBV5-1; tentatively, D is TRBD1 (5 bases). The CDR3 is 15 amino acids. Germline CDR1 and CDR2: SGHRS and YFSETQ. Trimming pared 7 bases from V and 2 bases from J, leaving 16 bases between. The CDR3 sequence: CASSSGTGAGNTIYF. The CDR3 DNA sequence: TGCGCCAGCTCTTCCGGGACCGGCGCTGGAAACACCATATATTTT.

This clonotype was counted a few times. The rearrangement links TRBV5-1 to TRBJ2-1, with 10 bases lining up with TRBD2. The CDR3 spans 14 residues. Germline loops: CDR1 SGHRS, CDR2 YFSETQ. Germline trimming cut 5 bases from V and 5 bases from J; bases unmatched to any gene: 4. CDR3 loop: CASRSSGSNNEQFF. The CDR3 nucleotides are TGCGCCAGCAGGTCTAGCGGGAGTAACAATGAGCAGTTCTTC.

CDR3 bases: TGTGCCTGGACTAGGGACAGATTCATGATTAGAGAAAAACTGTTTTTT. It yields the protein CAWTRDRFMIREKLFF. The rearrangement joins TRBV30 to TRBJ1-4; 7 nucleotides match TRBD1. CDR3 length equals 16 residues. J gave up 8 bases and V 4 bases, and 16 bases lay outside the gene matches. Germline assignment: CDR1 GTSNPN and CDR2 SVGIG (reference sequence).

This clonotype was seen repeatedly, ten times or more. Here the CDR3 reads CATGQGYEQYF. In nucleotides, the CDR3 is TGTGCCACCGGGCAGGGCTACGAGCAGTACTTC. The chain has TRBV24-1 and TRBJ2-7; D perhaps matches TRBD1 (5 bases). The length of the CDR3 is 11 residues. Germline CDR1 and CDR2: KGHDR and SFDVKD. The ends were cut back, 9 bases at V and 3 bases at J, with 8 bases in the middle.

The V gene is TRBV5-1, the J gene TRBJ2-1; D is perhaps TRBD1 (6 bases). This CDR3 has 15 amino acids. The V end lost 0 bases, the J end lost 4 bases, and 11 bases lay between the germline ends. Germline V gives CDR1 SGHRS, CDR2 YFSETQ. The CDR3 is CASSLVGGPYNEQFF. The CDR3 coding sequence is TGCGCCAGCAGCTTGGTTGGGGGCCCATACAATGAGCAGTTCTTC.

This clonotype has ten or more counts. This chain links TRBV7-9 with TRBJ2-7; TRBD1 agrees at 7 bases. The V segment lost 1 base and the J segment 6 bases; nucleotides outside the gene matches: 12. The CDR3 spans 16 residues. Germline V gene lookup returns CDR1 SEHNR and CDR2 FQNEAQ (reference sequence). The CDR3 loop reads CASSLGETGSRGEQYF. The CDR3 nucleotides read TGTGCCAGCAGCTTAGGTGAGACAGGGTCAAGGGGCGAGCAGTACTTC.

The chain employs TRBV30 and TRBJ1-5; no firm D call. This CDR3 contains 13 residues. Germline V gene sequence: CDR1 GTSNPN, CDR2 SVGIG (reference sequence). V was clipped by 0 bases and J by 7 bases, with 10 bases between them. CDR3 DNA: TGTGCCTGGAGTGTGGACTCTCGACAGCCCCAGCATTTT. Amino acid sequence: CAWSVDSRQPQHF.

This clonotype was found a few times. The chain recombines TRBV20-1 with TRBJ2-7; the D call may be TRBD1 or TRBD2 (5 bases each). V dropped 0 bases and J dropped 3 bases, with 18 bases sitting between them. Germline V CDR1 and CDR2: DFQATT, SNEGSKA (reference sequence). CDR3 length: 16 residues. For the CDR3, the DNA is TGCAGTGCTAGAGATATGTTCGGGCAGGGAGACTACGAGCAGTACTTC. Translation: CSARDMFGQGDYEQYF.

Here the CDR3 reads CASRAGTSSYNEQFF. The CDR3 coding sequence is TGCGCCAGTCGCGCAGGGACGAGCTCCTACAATGAGCAGTTCTTC. J is TRBJ2-1 and V is TRBV5-1; tentatively, D is TRBD1 or TRBD2 (5 bases each). The germline V gene encodes CDR1 SGHRS and CDR2 YFSETQ. The CDR3 has 15 amino acids. The germline V and J ends were trimmed by 8 bases and 0 bases, with 15 bases remaining between them.

This clonotype was recorded a few times. CDR3 region: CASSYEYAGEQYF. DNA of the CDR3: TGTGCCAGCAGTTACGAATACGCTGGGGAGCAGTACTTC. V is TRBV6-5 and J is TRBJ2-7; D is uncertain. This CDR3 has 13 residues. V lost 2 bases, J lost 7 bases, and 12 bases lay in between. The germline V gene has CDR1 MNHEY and CDR2 SVGAGI.

This chain connects TRBV4-1 to TRBJ2-1, with TRBD2 matching 8 bases. The CDR3 covers 15 residues. Germline CDR1 MGHRA, CDR2 YSYEKL. Trimming at V came to 1 base and at J to 2 bases, leaving 1 base not matched to a gene. The CDR3 nucleotides are TGCGCCAGCAGCCAAGCGGGGGGGACCTACAATGAGCAGTTCTTC. Translated: CASSQAGGTYNEQFF.

This clonotype was seen a handful of times. DNA of the CDR3: TGCGCCAGCAGTAGGCTAGCGGGGGCCACTAGCACAGATACGCAGTATTTT. This translates into CASSRLAGATSTDTQYF. This chain connects TRBV5-1 to TRBJ2-3; 10 positions match TRBD2. CDR1 is SGHRS, CDR2 YFSETQ, per germline. Trimming cost V 5 bases and J 0 bases; bases outside gene matches: 9. The CDR3 runs to 17 residues.

This clonotype was recorded many times. The V gene is TRBV11-2, the J gene TRBJ2-1, with D unresolved. The V gene's germline CDR1 is SGHAT and CDR2 FQNNGV. V was cut by 4 bases and J by 14 bases, with 12 bases left in between. The CDR3 covers 11 residues. The CDR3 spells CASSSGPVEFF. The CDR3 DNA reads TGTGCCAGCAGCTCGGGCCCCGTGGAGTTCTTC.